This TCR beta chain was obtained from a study of blood T cell repertoires in COVID-19. TCRdb keeps only in-frame clones here, not all; method: immunoSEQ multiplex PCR. Of 50,000 to 65,000 clones in the sample, around 85% were seen once. Germline-derived CDR1 and CDR2 are SGHTA and FQGTGA. CDR3 length: 14 residues. The V end lost 3 bases, the J end lost 10 bases, and 16 bases lay between the germline ends. The V gene is TRBV7-3, the J gene TRBJ2-1; possibly TRBD1 for D (5 bases). The TCR originated in a man aged 35 to 55 with active COVID-19. Sequencing was performed on peripheral blood. The CDR3 nucleotides read TGTGCCAGCAGCTTGTCCCCCTCCCACAGGGAGCAGTTCTTC. Translation: CASSLSPSHREQFF.